This T cell receptor (beta chain) came from a study of T cells in women clearing cervical HPV infection. Background on the study: Blood came at first lesion visit for cases, post-clearance for controls. Study conclusions and caveats: Repertoire richness, not evenness, was significantly elevated in CIN3+ cases versus controls.

Clones were sequenced by immunoSEQ multiplex PCR, and TCRdb holds only the in-frame ones, with some missing. The sample spans about 24,000 clones; the ten largest clones claim under 6.5%. About this clone itself: Its antigen is not identified. Read sequence stops 3 residues before the CDR3 end, and the germline J gene provides the missing end.

The CDR3 sequence is 18 residues long. The germline CDR1 and CDR2 sequences are SGHDN and FVKESK. Trimming at V came to 2 bases and at J to 2 bases, leaving 9 bases not matched to a gene. The chain uses TRBV14 and TRBJ2-1; 10 bases map to TRBD2. The sample consisted of blood buffy coat. This clonotype originated in a woman aged 18 to 75 with a cervical HPV16 infection that either progressed to CIN3+ or cleared (not recorded which). The sequenced part of the CDR3 DNA is TGTGCCAGCAGCCAATCAGCGGGGGGGCCTCACCCCTACAATGAG. Protein: CASSQSAGGPHPYNE. The CDR3 in full is CASSQSAGGPHPYNEQFF.